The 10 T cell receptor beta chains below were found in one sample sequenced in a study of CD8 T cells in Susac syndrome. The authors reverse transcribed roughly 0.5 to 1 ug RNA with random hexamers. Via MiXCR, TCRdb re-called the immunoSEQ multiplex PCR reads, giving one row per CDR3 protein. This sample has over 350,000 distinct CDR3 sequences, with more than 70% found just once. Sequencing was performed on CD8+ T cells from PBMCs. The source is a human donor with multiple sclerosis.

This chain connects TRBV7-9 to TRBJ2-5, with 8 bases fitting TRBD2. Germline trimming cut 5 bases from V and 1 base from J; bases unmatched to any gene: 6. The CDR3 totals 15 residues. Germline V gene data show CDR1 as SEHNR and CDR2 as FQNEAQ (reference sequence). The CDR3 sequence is CASSPGGLAQETQYF. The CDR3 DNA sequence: TGTGCCAGCAGCCCTGGTGGACTAGCCCAAGAGACCCAGTACTTC.

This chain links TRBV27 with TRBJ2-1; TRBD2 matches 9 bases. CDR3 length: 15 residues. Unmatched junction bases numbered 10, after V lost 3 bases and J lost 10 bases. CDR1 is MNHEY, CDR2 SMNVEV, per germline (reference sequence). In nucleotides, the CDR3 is TGTGCCAGCAGTTTCCTGGCTAGCGGGATTCGGGAGCAGTTCTTC. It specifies CASSFLASGIREQFF.

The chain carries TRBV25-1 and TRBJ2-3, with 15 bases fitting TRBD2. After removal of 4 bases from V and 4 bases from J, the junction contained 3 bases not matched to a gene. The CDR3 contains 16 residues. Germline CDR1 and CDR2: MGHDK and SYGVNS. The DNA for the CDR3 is TGTGCCAGCAGTGGGACTAGCGGGAGGGCCGCAGATACGCAGTATTTT. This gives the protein CASSGTSGRAADTQYF.

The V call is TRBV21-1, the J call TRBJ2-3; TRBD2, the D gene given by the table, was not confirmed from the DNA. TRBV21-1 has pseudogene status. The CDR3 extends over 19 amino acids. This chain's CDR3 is CASSKARKVGQPSWDTQYF. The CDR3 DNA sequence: TGTGCCAGCAGCAAAGCACGGAAGGTAGGGCAGCCATCGTGGGATACGCAGTATTTT.

The CDR3 nucleotides read TGTGCCAGCACCAAAGTGCAGGACAGCGAATACAATGAGCAGTTCTTC. This codes for CASTKVQDSEYNEQFF. The J gene is TRBJ2-1, the V gene TRBV6-1; D is perhaps TRBD1 (6 bases). V was cut by 7 bases and J by 4 bases, with 20 bases left in between. The germline V gene encodes CDR1 MNHNS and CDR2 SASEGT. The CDR3 is 16 amino acids.

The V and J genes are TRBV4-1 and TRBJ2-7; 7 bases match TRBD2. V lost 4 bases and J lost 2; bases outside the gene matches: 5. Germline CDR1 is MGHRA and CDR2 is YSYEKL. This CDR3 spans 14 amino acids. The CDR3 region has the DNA TGCGCCAGCAGCCCTGGGGAGGGTCCCTACGAGCAGTACTTC. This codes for CASSPGEGPYEQYF.

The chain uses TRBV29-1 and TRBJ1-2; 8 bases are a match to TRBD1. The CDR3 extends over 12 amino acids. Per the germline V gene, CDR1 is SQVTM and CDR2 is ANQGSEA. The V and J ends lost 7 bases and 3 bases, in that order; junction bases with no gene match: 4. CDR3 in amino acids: CSGIQGDYGYTF. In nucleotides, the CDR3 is TGCAGCGGTATACAGGGGGACTATGGCTACACCTTC.

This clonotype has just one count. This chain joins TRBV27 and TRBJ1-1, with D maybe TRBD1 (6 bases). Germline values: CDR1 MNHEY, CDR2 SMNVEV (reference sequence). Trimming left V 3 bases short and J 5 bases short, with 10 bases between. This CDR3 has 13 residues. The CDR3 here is CASSFQQGTEAFF. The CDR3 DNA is TGTGCCAGCAGTTTTCAACAGGGAACTGAAGCTTTCTTT.

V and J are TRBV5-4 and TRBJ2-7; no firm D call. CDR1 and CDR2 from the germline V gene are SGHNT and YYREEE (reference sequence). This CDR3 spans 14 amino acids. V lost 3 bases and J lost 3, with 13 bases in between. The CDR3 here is CASSSLGLDYEQYF. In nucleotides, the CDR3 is TGTGCCAGCAGCTCCCTCGGGCTAGACTACGAGCAGTACTTC. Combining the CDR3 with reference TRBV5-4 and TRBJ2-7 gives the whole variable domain ETGVTQSPTHLIKTRGQQVTLRCSSQSGHNTVSWYQQALGQGPQFIFQYYREEENGRGNFPPRFSGLQFPNYSSELNVNALELDDSALYLCASSSLGLDYEQYFGPGTRLTVT.

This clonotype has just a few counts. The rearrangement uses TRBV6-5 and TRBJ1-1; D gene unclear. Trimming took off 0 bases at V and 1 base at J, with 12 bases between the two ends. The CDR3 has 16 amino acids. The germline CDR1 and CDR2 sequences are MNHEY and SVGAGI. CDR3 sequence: CASSYSSGQSNTEAFF. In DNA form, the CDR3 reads TGTGCCAGCAGTTACTCGAGTGGGCAGTCGAACACTGAAGCTTTCTTT.